Given below is one T cell receptor (beta chain) in context. Its matching antigen is unknown. Germline V gene data show CDR1 as SEHNR and CDR2 as FQNEAQ (reference sequence). The V end was cut by 1 base, the J end by 5 bases, with 3 bases between. The CDR3 has 12 residues. This sample was included in a study of radiotherapy plus CTLA-4 blockade in lung cancer. Overall study context: Objective responses were observed in about a sixth of patients, and disease control was achieved by approximately 32%. Findings and limits, study-wide: The best predictor of response was reported to be early blood T cell clone dynamics, with interferon-beta. After treatment with radiotherapy plus ipilimumab, TCR clones that came from the tumor expanded in blood.

The repertoire was sequenced with immunoSEQ multiplex PCR; TCRdb's copy has only in-frame clones and lacks some. This table has 70,000 to 95,000 clones, roughly four fifths appearing once. Here the sequenced sample was peripheral blood, taken from a patient treated with radiotherapy plus ipilimumab. V and J are TRBV7-9 and TRBJ1-5; D not resolved. This TCR was sampled from a human donor with non-small cell lung cancer that progressed on radiotherapy plus ipilimumab. The chain's CDR3 is CASSLGDQPQHF. The CDR3 DNA sequence: TGTGCCAGCAGCTTAGGTGATCAGCCCCAGCATTTT.